This paragraph reports one T cell receptor (beta chain). Antigen specificity is unknown. The record originates from a study of T-cell reconstitution after alpha-beta-depleted transplantation in children. Study-level results: Surviving recipient T cells and thymic progenitors produced the high day-60 TCRbeta diversity seen in some patients. Several hundred expanded graft clones reportedly gave rise to the alpha-beta T cells present about two months after transplant. A year post-transplant, T-cell counts and diversity derived mostly from newly produced T cells.

The TCRbeta library was prepared with unique molecular identifiers. MiXCR was run by TCRdb on the PCR reads, yielding one entry per CDR3 protein. The sample lists around 72,000 distinct CDR3 sequences, approximately 4.4% occurring once. Here the sequenced sample was PBMCs, mostly from graft donor cells, taken 180 days after TCRalphabeta/CD19-depleted stem cell transplant. This TCR derives from a boy less than two years old who had a stem cell transplant for acute myeloid leukemia, so the T cells may come from the graft donor.

The CDR3 loop is CASSLTNSGANVLTF. Written as DNA, the CDR3 is TGTGCCAGCAGCTTAACGAACTCTGGGGCCAACGTCCTGACTTTC. The chain recombines TRBV7-8 with TRBJ2-6; D is unclear. Germline CDR1 is SGHVS and CDR2 is FQNEAQ. This CDR3 is 15 amino acids long. V lost 2 bases and J lost 0, with 5 bases in between.